The source of this TCR beta chain is a study of blood T cell repertoires in COVID-19 (dated by TCRdb to 2019 to 2021). General notes on the study: Samples covering the acute and convalescent phases of COVID-19 were provided by collaborators in the United States, Italy and Spain. Nearly every sample came with metadata listing a de-identified subject ID, COVID-19 status, age in years and sex. Where available, HLA class I and class II types were obtained from metadata supplied by the sample provider rather than from assay-based typing. The dataset comprised deeply sampled blood TCRbeta repertoires from subjects exposed to, actively infected with, or recovered from COVID-19. The samples were drawn from the first 160 participants of the ongoing ImmuneRACE study and from some 1,300 subjects provided by 6 global collaborators. The repertoires were made available in a free public database intended to serve as a resource for research on the immune response to SARS-CoV-2. The material from the prospective study consisted of cDNA or gDNA derived from T cells, B-cell-depleted T cells, or PBMCs.

CDR3 length: 15 amino acids, cysteine to phenylalanine. This entry keeps only the CDR3 DNA: 45 bases, framed from base 1. V gives up 1 base and J gives up 1 base, and the segment between their germline ends measures 9 bases. Based on the germline V gene, the CDR1 and CDR2 sequences are SGHRS and YFSETQ. Notes on this clone: Its antigen is currently not known. There are no base qualities to consult, and no much larger clone falls within one base.

TCRbeta CDR3 regions were amplified from genomic DNA using the immunoSEQ Assay, a bias-controlled multiplex PCR. In the source study's methods: The number of nucleated cells in each sample was estimated from the amplification of reference gene primers within the assay. To quantify the absolute abundance of each unique TCRbeta CDR3 rearrangement, sequence reads were collapsed and filtered. For each sample, productive Simpson clonality was calculated as the square root of Simpson's diversity index across productive rearrangements. Sourced from immuneACCESS, this table was stored by TCRdb with only in-frame sequences that have V and J called. A share of the clones is absent; for the studies checked, an unresolved V gene accounts for under half, and the remainder has no known explanation. V and J calls and clone size come straight from that table; D and trimming were deduced from the DNA. The sample includes tens of thousands of clones, with approximately 85% observed a single time. Together, the top ten hold about 35% of the sample.

Whole blood was collected in K2EDTA tubes by collaborating institutions according to the institutions' own protocols. For TCRbeta analysis, collaborators shipped samples as frozen whole blood, isolated PBMCs, or DNA extracted from either of those sample types. The investigation overall reported the following: The quantity of clinical and demographic metadata differed by source and by participant and was supplied without curation.

The V and J segments used are TRBV5-1 and TRBJ1-3, with the identity of the D gene unclear. Material: peripheral blood. This sequence originates from a man aged 65 to 85 with acute or convalescent COVID-19. The CDR3 loop reads CASSLKAESGNTIYF. The nucleotide sequence reads TGCGCCAGCAGCTTGAAGGCGGAATCTGGAAACACCATATATTTT.